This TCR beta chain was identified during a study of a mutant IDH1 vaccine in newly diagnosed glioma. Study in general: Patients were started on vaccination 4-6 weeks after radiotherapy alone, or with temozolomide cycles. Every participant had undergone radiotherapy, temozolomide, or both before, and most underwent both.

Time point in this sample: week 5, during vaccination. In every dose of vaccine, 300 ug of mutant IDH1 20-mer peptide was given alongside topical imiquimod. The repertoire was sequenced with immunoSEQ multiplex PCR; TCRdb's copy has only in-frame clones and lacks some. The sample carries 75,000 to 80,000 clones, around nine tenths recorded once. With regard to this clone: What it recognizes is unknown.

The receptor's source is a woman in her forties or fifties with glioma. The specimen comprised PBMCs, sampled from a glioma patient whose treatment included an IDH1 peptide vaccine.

The CDR3 reads CASSVRPSGTDTQYF. Here the CDR3 DNA reads TGTGCCAGCAGTGTCCGCCCTAGCGGCACAGATACGCAGTATTTT. J is TRBJ2-3 and V is TRBV2; D is possibly TRBD2 (6 bases). This CDR3 is built from 15 residues. The V and J ends lost 4 bases and 1 base respectively, with 12 bases between them. Germline-derived CDR1 and CDR2 are SNHLY and FYNNEI.